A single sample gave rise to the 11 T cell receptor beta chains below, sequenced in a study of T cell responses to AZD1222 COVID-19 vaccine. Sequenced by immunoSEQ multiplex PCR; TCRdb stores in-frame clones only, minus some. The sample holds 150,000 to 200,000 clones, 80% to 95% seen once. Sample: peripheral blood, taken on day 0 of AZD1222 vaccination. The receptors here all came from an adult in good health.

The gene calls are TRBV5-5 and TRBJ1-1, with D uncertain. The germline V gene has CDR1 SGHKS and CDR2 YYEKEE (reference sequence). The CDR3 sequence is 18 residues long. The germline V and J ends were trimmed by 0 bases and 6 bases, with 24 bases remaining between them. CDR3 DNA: TGTGCCAGCAGCTTGGACAGATTAGAACTCGGCCCTTCCGCTGAAGCTTTCTTT. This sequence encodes CASSLDRLELGPSAEAFF.

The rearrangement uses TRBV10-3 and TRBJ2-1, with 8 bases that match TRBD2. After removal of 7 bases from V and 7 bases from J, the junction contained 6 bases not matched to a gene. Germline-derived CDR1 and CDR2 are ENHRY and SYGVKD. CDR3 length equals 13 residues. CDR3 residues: CAITAGDGNEQFF. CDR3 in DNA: TGTGCCATCACAGCGGGAGATGGTAATGAGCAGTTCTTC.

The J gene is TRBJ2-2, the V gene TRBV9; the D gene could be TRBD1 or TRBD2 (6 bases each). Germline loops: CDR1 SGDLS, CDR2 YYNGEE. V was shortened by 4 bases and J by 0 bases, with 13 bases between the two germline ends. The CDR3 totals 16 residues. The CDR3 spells CASSPKGGANTGELFF. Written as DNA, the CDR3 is TGTGCCAGCAGCCCAAAGGGGGGAGCGAACACCGGGGAGCTGTTTTTT.

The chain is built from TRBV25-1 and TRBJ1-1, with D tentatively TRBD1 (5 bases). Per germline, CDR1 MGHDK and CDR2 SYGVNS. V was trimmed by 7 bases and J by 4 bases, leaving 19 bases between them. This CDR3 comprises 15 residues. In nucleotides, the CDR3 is TGTGCCAGCACCCGGGGGAGGGGAGTCCGCACTGAAGCTTTCTTT. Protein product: CASTRGRGVRTEAFF.

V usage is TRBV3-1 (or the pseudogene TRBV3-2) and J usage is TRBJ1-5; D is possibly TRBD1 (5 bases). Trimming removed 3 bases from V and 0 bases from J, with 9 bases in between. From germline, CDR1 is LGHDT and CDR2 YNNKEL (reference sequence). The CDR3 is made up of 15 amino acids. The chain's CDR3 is CASSQGVDSNQPQHF. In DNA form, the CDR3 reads TGTGCCAGCAGCCAGGGGGTCGATAGCAATCAGCCCCAGCATTTT.

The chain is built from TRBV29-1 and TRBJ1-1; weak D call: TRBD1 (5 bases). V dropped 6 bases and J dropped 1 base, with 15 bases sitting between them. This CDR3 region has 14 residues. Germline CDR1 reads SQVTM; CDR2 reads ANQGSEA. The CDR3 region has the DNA TGCAGCGTAAGACCGGGACCTAGGAACACTGAAGCTTTCTTT. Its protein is CSVRPGPRNTEAFF.

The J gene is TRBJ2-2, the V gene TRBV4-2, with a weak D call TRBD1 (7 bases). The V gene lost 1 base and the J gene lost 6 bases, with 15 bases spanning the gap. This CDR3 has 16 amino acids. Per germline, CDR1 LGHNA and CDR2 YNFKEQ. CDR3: CASSQAGRGAAGELFF. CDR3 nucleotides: TGTGCCAGCAGCCAAGCGGGCAGGGGGGCAGCCGGGGAGCTGTTTTTT.

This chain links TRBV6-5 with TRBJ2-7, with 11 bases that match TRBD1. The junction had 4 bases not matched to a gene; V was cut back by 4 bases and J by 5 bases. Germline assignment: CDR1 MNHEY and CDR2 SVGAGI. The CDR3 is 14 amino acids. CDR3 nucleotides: TGTGCCAGCAGTTTAGGACAGGGGGCTGACGAGCAGTACTTC. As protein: CASSLGQGADEQYF.

The DNA of the CDR3 is TGCGCCAGCAGCCAAGTGCTAGCGTCCAACAATGAGCAGTTCTTC. It specifies CASSQVLASNNEQFF. V is TRBV4-1 and J is TRBJ2-1, with a tentative D call TRBD2 (6 bases). This CDR3 comprises 15 residues. V lost 1 base and J lost 5, with 12 bases in between. The germline gives CDR1 MGHRA, CDR2 YSYEKL.

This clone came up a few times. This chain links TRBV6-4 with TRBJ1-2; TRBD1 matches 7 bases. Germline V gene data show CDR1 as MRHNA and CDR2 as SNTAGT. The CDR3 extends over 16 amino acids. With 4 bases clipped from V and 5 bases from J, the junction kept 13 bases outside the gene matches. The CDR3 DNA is TGTGCCAGCAGTGCGGACAGGAGCACCTACTTTTATGGCTACACCTTC. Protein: CASSADRSTYFYGYTF.

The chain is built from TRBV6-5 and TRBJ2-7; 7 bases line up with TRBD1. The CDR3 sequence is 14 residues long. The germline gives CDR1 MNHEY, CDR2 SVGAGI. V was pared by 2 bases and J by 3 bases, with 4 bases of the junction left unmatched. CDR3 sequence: CASSYQTGSYEQYF. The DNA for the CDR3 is TGTGCCAGCAGTTACCAGACAGGGAGCTACGAGCAGTACTTC.